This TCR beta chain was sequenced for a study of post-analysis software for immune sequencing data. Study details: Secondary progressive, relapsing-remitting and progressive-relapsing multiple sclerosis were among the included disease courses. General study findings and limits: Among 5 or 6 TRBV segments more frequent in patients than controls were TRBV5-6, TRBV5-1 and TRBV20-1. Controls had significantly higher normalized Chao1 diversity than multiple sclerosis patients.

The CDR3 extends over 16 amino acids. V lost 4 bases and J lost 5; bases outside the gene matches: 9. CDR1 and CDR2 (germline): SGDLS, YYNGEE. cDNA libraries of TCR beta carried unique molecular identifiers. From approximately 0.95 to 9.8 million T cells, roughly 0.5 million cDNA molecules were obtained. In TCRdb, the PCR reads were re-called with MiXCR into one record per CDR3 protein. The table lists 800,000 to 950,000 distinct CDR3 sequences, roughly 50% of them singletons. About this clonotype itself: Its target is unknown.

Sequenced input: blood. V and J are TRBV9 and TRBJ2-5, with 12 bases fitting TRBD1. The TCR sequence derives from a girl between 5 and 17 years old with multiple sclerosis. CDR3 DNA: TGTGCCAGCAGCTTGGACCGGGACAGGGGGCGTGAGACCCAGTACTTC. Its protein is CASSLDRDRGRETQYF.